This TCR beta chain was sequenced during a study of blood T cell repertoires in COVID-19. In the study overall: Samples representing acute and convalescent COVID-19 were sourced from the United States, Italy and Spain. T cells, B-cell-depleted T cells, or PBMCs supplied cDNA or gDNA.

Germline CDR1 reads DFQATT; CDR2 reads SNEGSKA (reference sequence). CDR3 size: 12 residues. Trimming removed 3 bases at V and 0 bases at J, with 6 bases between. Study processing details: How many nucleated cells were present was estimated from reference gene primer amplification. Sequenced by immunoSEQ multiplex PCR; TCRdb stores in-frame clones only, minus some. Clone size and the V and J calls come from that table; the DNA yielded D and trimming. This sample has roughly 240,000 clones, with approximately 85% found just once. The sequence derives from a woman aged 70-85 years with acute or convalescent COVID-19. The gene calls are TRBV20-1 and TRBJ2-7; no definite D call. Sequenced: peripheral blood. CDR3 protein: CSASSNSYEQYF. The CDR3 nucleotides are TGCAGTGCTAGTTCTAACTCCTACGAGCAGTACTTC.